This T cell receptor beta chain was sequenced for a study of cytomegalovirus exposure and HLA in healthy donors. General study results and limits: In vitro data verified a few CMV-associated chains as specific for CMV antigens. According to a later analysis, TCR clusters from the first cohort tended to co-occur in the approximately 130 validation repertoires. Altogether, more than 150 TCR beta chains were recorded as cytomegalovirus-associated.

Here immunoSEQ multiplex PCR was the method, and the copy in TCRdb shows in-frame clones only, minus some. The sample has approximately 140,000 clones; roughly 90% are singletons. The donors belonged to the approximately 120-subject validation cohort, separate from the roughly 720-subject first cohort. This clone was picked up one time. Its antigen is currently unknown. V shed 4 bases, J shed 0 bases, and the junction held 2 bases outside the gene matches. In germline, CDR1 is SGHNT, CDR2 YYREEE (reference sequence). The CDR3 runs to 16 residues. This TCR derives from a man aged 18 to 30 in good health and CMV-seronegative. This chain uses TRBV5-4 with TRBJ2-3; 13 bases are a match to TRBD2. Sample: PBMCs. The CDR3 DNA sequence: TGTGCCAGCAGCGGGACTAGCGGGGCGAGCACAGATACGCAGTATTTT. Its translation: CASSGTSGASTDTQYF.